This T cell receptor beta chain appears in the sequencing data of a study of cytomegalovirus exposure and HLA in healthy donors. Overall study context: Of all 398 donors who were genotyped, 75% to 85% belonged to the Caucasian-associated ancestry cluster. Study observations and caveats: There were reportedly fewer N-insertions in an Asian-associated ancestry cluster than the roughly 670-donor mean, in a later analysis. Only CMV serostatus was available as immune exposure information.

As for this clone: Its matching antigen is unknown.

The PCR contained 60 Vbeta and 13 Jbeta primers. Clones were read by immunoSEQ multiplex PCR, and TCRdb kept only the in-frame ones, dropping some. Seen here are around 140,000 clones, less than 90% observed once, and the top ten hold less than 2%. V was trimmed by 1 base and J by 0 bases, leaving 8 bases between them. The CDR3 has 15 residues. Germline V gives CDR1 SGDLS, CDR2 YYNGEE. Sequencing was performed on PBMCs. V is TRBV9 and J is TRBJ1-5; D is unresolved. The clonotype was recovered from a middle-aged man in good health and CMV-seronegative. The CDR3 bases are TGTGCCAGCAGCGTATCGGGAAATAGCAATCAGCCCCAGCATTTT. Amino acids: CASSVSGNSNQPQHF.